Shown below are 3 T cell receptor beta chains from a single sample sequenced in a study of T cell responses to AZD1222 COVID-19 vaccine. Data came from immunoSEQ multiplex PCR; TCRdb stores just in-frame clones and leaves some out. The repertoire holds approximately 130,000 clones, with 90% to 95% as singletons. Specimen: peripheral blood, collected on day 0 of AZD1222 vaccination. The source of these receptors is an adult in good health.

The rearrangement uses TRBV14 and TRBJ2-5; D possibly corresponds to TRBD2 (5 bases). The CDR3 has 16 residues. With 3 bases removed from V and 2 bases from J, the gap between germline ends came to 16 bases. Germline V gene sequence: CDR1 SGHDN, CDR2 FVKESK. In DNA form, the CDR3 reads TGTGCCAGCAGCCATGTCTGGGCGGGCGGACAAGAGACCCAGTACTTC. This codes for CASSHVWAGGQETQYF.

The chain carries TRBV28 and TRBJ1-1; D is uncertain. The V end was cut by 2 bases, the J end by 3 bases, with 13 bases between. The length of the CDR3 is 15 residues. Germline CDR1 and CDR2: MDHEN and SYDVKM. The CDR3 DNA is TGTGCCAGCAGTTTAAGTGTCGGGCAGTACACTGAAGCTTTCTTT. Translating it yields CASSLSVGQYTEAFF.

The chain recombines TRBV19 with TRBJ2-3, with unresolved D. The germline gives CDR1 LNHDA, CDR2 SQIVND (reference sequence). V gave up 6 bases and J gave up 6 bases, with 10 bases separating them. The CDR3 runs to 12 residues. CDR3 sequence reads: CASRRTQDTQYF. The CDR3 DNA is TGTGCCAGTAGAAGAACCCAGGATACGCAGTATTTT.